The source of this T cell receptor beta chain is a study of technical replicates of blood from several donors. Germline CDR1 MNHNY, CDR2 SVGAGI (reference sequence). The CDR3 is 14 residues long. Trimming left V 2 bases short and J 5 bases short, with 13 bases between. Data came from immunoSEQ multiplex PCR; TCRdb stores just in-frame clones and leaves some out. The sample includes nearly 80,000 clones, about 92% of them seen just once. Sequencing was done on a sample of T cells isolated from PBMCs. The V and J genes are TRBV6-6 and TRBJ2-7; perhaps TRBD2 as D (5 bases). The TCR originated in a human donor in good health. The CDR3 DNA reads TGTGCCAGCAGTTACGGGTCGCTAGCCCACGAGCAGTACTTC. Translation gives CASSYGSLAHEQYF.